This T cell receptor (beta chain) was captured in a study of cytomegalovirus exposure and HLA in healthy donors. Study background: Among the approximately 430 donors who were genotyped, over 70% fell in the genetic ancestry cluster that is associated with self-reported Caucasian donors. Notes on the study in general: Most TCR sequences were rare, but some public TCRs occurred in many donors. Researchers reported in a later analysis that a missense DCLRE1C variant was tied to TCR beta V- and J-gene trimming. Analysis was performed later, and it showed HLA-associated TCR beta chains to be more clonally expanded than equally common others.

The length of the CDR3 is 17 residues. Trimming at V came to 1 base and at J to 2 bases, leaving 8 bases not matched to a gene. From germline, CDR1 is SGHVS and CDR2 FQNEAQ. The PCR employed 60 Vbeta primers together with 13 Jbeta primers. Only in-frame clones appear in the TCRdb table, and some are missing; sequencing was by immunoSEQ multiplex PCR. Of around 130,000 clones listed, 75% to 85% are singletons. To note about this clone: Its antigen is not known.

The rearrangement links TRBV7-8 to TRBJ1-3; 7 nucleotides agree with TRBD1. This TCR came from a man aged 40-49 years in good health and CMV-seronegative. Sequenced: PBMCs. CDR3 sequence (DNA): TGTGCCAGCAGCTTAGGCCTCTCCGGACAGGCTGGAAACACCATATATTTT. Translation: CASSLGLSGQAGNTIYF.